This is a list of T cell receptor beta chains from one sample in a study of shared clonotypes between healthy human individuals. Clones were sequenced by immunoSEQ multiplex PCR, and TCRdb holds only the in-frame ones, with some missing. Of around 690,000 clones in the sample, 90% were seen once. Sequencing was carried out using memory CD8+ T cells from PBMCs. All receptors come from a man aged 18-30 years in good health. Some clones in this sample may be carry-over from other donors' samples. Each CDR3 is given with its conserved first and last residue. The D gene is left open where the match is weak. Clone size is shown for a subset of rows, as once, few, many or a class of expanded clone.

v_gene	d_gene	j_gene	abundance	CDR3aa	CDR3nt
TRBV6-5	NA	TRBJ1-1	NA	CASSYSWVSTEAFF	TGTGCCAGCAGTTACTCTTGGGTGAGCACTGAAGCTTTCTTT
TRBV7-9	TRBD2	TRBJ2-3	few	CASSTPSGSTLVLDTQYF	TGTGCCAGCAGCACCCCGAGCGGGAGTACTCTTGTCCTAGATACGCAGTATTTT
TRBV5-1	NA	TRBJ2-2	NA	CASSLARIPTTGELFF	TGCGCCAGCAGCTTGGCTCGGATCCCTACAACCGGGGAGCTGTTTTTT
TRBV5-4	NA	TRBJ1-1	NA	CASYDTGRYTEAFF	TGTGCCAGCTATGATACAGGGCGCTACACTGAAGCTTTCTTT
TRBV27	TRBD1	TRBJ1-2	NA	CASSSGPGQGVPNYGYTF	TGTGCCAGCAGTTCCGGCCCGGGACAGGGGGTTCCTAACTATGGCTACACCTTC
TRBV18	TRBD1	TRBJ2-1	NA	CASSPGDSPREQFF	TGTGCCAGCTCACCAGGGGACAGTCCTAGGGAGCAGTTCTTC
TRBV28	NA	TRBJ2-2	NA	CASTITGYTGELFF	TGTGCCAGCACCATAACAGGCTACACCGGGGAGCTGTTTTTT
TRBV7-3	TRBD2	TRBJ2-1	NA	CASSFTVLAGVSRDNEQFF	TGTGCCAGCAGCTTTACAGTACTAGCGGGAGTTAGTAGGGACAATGAGCAGTTCTTC
TRBV27	NA	TRBJ2-7	NA	CASKPGPTYEQYF	TGTGCCAGCAAACCCGGACCGACCTACGAGCAGTACTTC
TRBV10-3	TRBD1	TRBJ2-4	NA	CAISESSGQGVLAKNIQYF	TGTGCCATCAGTGAGTCCTCGGGACAGGGGGTTTTGGCCAAAAACATTCAGTACTTC
TRBV10-3	TRBD1	TRBJ2-1	many	CAISESQDRGHDEQFF	TGTGCCATCAGTGAGTCGCAGGACAGGGGGCATGATGAGCAGTTCTTC
TRBV7-6	TRBD2	TRBJ2-7	NA	CASSLAPLRTSFSYEQYF	TGTGCCAGCAGCTTAGCGCCGTTGCGGACTAGTTTTTCCTACGAGCAGTACTTC
TRBV4-1	NA	TRBJ1-1	once	CASSQGRGGAGGAFF	TGCGCCAGCAGCCAAGGTCGGGGTGGGGCTGGAGGAGCTTTCTTT
TRBV7-3	NA	TRBJ2-5	NA	CASSSQGGNQETQYF	TGTGCCAGCAGCTCCCAGGGTGGGAACCAAGAGACCCAGTACTTC
TRBV27	TRBD1	TRBJ2-7	NA	CASSLSGTEEQYF	TGTGCCAGCAGTTTGAGTGGGACAGAAGAGCAGTACTTC
TRBV27	NA	TRBJ2-7	NA	CASSLGWGNNEQYF	TGTGCCAGCAGTTTAGGCTGGGGTAACAACGAGCAGTACTTC
TRBV7-8	TRBD1	TRBJ2-7	NA	CASSGGTGWEQYF	TGTGCCAGCAGCGGAGGGACAGGGTGGGAGCAGTACTTC
TRBV9	NA	TRBJ2-3	NA	CASSGRDSLWDTQYF	TGTGCCAGCAGCGGACGGGACTCCCTTTGGGATACGCAGTATTTT
TRBV27	NA	TRBJ2-3	NA	CASSSPGASQYF	TGTGCCAGCAGTTCCCCAGGGGCTTCACAGTATTTT
TRBV7-8	TRBD1	TRBJ1-4	NA	CASSEDREGKLFF	TGTGCCAGCAGCGAAGACAGGGAGGGAAAACTGTTTTTT
TRBV9	NA	TRBJ2-3	NA	CASRAPLPSTDTQYF	TGTGCCAGCAGGGCCCCCCTCCCAAGCACAGATACGCAGTATTTT
TRBV2	TRBD1	TRBJ1-1	NA	CASSVRTGDMNTEAFF	TGTGCCAGCAGTGTCCGGACAGGCGACATGAACACTGAAGCTTTCTTT
TRBV2	NA	TRBJ1-1	NA	CASSESGSWNTEAFF	TGTGCCAGCAGTGAAAGCGGCAGCTGGAACACTGAAGCTTTCTTT
TRBV5-1	NA	TRBJ2-4	NA	CASSLPGVGPLAKNIQYF	TGCGCCAGCAGCCTCCCAGGGGTGGGCCCTCTAGCCAAAAACATTCAGTACTTC
TRBV9	NA	TRBJ2-3	NA	CASSVTGGLVDTQYF	TGTGCCAGCAGCGTAACCGGCGGCCTTGTAGATACGCAGTATTTT
TRBV5-5	TRBD2	TRBJ2-3	NA	CASSFHKPRTSPDTQYF	TGTGCCAGCAGCTTCCACAAACCTCGGACTAGCCCAGATACGCAGTATTTT
TRBV7-3	NA	TRBJ2-5	NA	CASSLDSHETQYF	TGTGCCAGCAGCTTAGACAGCCACGAGACCCAGTACTTC
TRBV4-3	NA	TRBJ1-2	NA	CASSQDQPPGYYGYTF	TGCGCCAGCAGCCAAGATCAACCCCCAGGGTACTATGGCTACACCTTC
TRBV28	NA	TRBJ1-5	NA	CASSPFSGGGQPQHF	TGTGCCAGCAGTCCATTCAGCGGGGGAGGTCAGCCCCAGCATTTT
TRBV2	NA	TRBJ2-3	NA	CASSENLWGITDTQYF	TGTGCCAGCAGTGAAAACTTGTGGGGGATCACAGATACGCAGTATTTT
TRBV7-9	TRBD1	TRBJ1-1	NA	CASSFAQGGAPEAFF	TGTGCCAGCAGCTTCGCCCAGGGGGGCGCCCCTGAAGCTTTCTTT
TRBV29-1	NA	TRBJ1-2	few	CSVEDLNGYTF	TGCAGCGTTGAGGACCTAAATGGCTACACCTTC
TRBV7-8	TRBD1	TRBJ2-3	NA	CASSLTRGTGLVDTQYF	TGTGCCAGCAGCTTAACTCGAGGGACAGGGTTGGTAGATACGCAGTATTTT
TRBV9	TRBD1	TRBJ2-1	few	CASSPGDGTDRNEQFF	TGTGCCAGCAGCCCAGGGGATGGGACAGACCGCAATGAGCAGTTCTTC
TRBV10-1	TRBD2	TRBJ2-1	NA	CASSELVGTRAHEQFF	TGCGCCAGCAGTGAGTTAGTGGGGACTAGGGCCCATGAGCAGTTCTTC
TRBV7-9	NA	TRBJ2-2	NA	CASRGVAGELFF	TGTGCCAGCAGAGGTGTTGCGGGGGAGCTGTTTTTT
TRBV6-5	NA	TRBJ1-1	few	CASSYSGGTEAFF	TGTGCCAGCAGTTACTCAGGGGGCACTGAAGCTTTCTTT
TRBV6-5	TRBD2	TRBJ2-7	once	CASRKREGRGEQYF	TGTGCCAGCAGAAAGCGGGAGGGCCGCGGCGAGCAGTACTTC
TRBV27	TRBD2	TRBJ2-1	NA	CASSWGGLAYNEQFF	TGTGCCAGCAGTTGGGGGGGACTAGCCTACAATGAGCAGTTCTTC
TRBV13	TRBD2	TRBJ2-1	NA	CASSTWTSGAGNEQFF	TGTGCCAGCAGCACCTGGACTAGCGGGGCTGGCAATGAGCAGTTCTTC
TRBV27	TRBD2	TRBJ2-7	NA	CASSQTSGGAYEQYF	TGTGCCAGCAGTCAGACTAGCGGGGGGGCCTACGAGCAGTACTTC
TRBV7-9	NA	TRBJ2-7	NA	CASSLALGYEQYF	TGTGCCAGCAGCCTAGCCTTAGGGTACGAGCAGTACTTC
TRBV4-3	TRBD2	TRBJ2-1	NA	CASSHLAPGLAANEQFF	TGCGCCAGCAGCCACCTCGCACCGGGACTAGCGGCCAATGAGCAGTTCTTC
TRBV7-9	NA	TRBJ1-2	NA	CASSLGGPKLNYGYTF	TGTGCCAGCAGCTTGGGGGGGCCAAAATTAAACTATGGCTACACCTTC
TRBV4-1	NA	TRBJ1-2	NA	CASSREEGSPAPAYGYTF	TGCGCCAGCAGCCGGGAGGAGGGCTCCCCGGCCCCTGCCTATGGCTACACCTTC
TRBV6-4	NA	TRBJ2-3	NA	CASSVAATDTQYF	TGTGCCAGCAGTGTCGCAGCGACAGATACGCAGTATTTT
TRBV2	TRBD2	TRBJ2-1	NA	CASSESGGRARDEQFF	TGTGCCAGCAGTGAAAGTGGCGGGAGGGCTCGGGATGAGCAGTTCTTC
TRBV6-5	NA	TRBJ2-1	once	CAAGRSSYNEQFF	TGTGCGGCCGGGCGGAGCTCCTACAATGAGCAGTTCTTC
TRBV27	TRBD2	TRBJ2-5	NA	CASSLLGEGLGETQYF	TGTGCCAGCAGTTTATTGGGGGAGGGCCTGGGGGAGACCCAGTACTTC
TRBV27	TRBD1	TRBJ1-2	NA	CASSSLDRASRRNGGYTF	TGTGCCAGCAGTTCGCTGGACAGGGCTTCACGTCGGAACGGGGGCTACACCTTC
TRBV27	NA	TRBJ1-4	once	CASSLWPGPNEKLFF	TGTGCCAGCAGTTTATGGCCAGGGCCCAATGAAAAACTGTTTTTT
TRBV9	TRBD1	TRBJ2-5	NA	CASSGQGQETQYF	TGTGCCAGCAGCGGACAGGGCCAAGAGACCCAGTACTTC
TRBV29-1	NA	TRBJ2-7	NA	CSALRTEDYEQYF	TGCAGCGCCCTAAGGACAGAGGACTACGAGCAGTACTTC
TRBV11-3	NA	TRBJ2-1	NA	CASSLVRWDEQFF	TGTGCCAGCAGCTTAGTCCGGTGGGATGAGCAGTTCTTC
TRBV30	NA	TRBJ2-7	NA	CAWSTGPFSEQYF	TGTGCCTGGTCCACTGGACCCTTCTCCGAGCAGTACTTC
TRBV6-1	NA	TRBJ2-4	NA	CASSEFHSSPANDIQYF	TGTGCCAGCAGTGAATTTCACAGCAGTCCCGCAAACGACATTCAGTACTTC